Listed below are T cell receptor beta chains from one sample, sequenced in a study of neurological immune-mediated disorders. TCRdb itself ran the 5' RACE reads through MiXCR, one entry per CDR3 protein. The sample carries around 50,000 distinct CDR3 sequences, approximately 16% recorded once. Sequencing used PBMCs. All receptors derive from a man aged 55-75 years in good health. The CDR3 runs from the conserved cysteine through the conserved F or W. A D gene is named only where the DNA matches it firmly. Size tells how often a clone was seen (once, few, many) or the class of an expanded clone, and some rows leave it out.

J,D,length,V,size,DNA,CDR3
TRBJ1-1,TRBD1,17,TRBV5-1,many,TGCGCCAGCAGCTTAAGCGGGGCCAGGGGGTCGAACACTGAAGCTTTCTTT,CASSLSGARGSNTEAFF
TRBJ2-7,TRBD1,15,TRBV28,many,TGTGCCAGCAGTCGTTCAGGGGGAAGAGCCTACGAGCAGTACTTC,CASSRSGGRAYEQYF
TRBJ2-1,NA,16,TRBV20-1,many,TGCAGTGCTTACCCCCTTGAAGCGGTTACCTACAATGAGCAGTTCTTC,CSAYPLEAVTYNEQFF
TRBJ2-7,TRBD2,13,TRBV7-3,many,TGTGCCAGCAGCCCCGGGGGGAGTCGAGAGCAGTACTTC,CASSPGGSREQYF
TRBJ1-1,NA,13,TRBV5-1,NA,TGCGCCAGTAGCTCAGGGGCTAAAACTGAAGCTTTCTTT,CASSSGAKTEAFF
TRBJ2-7,NA,13,TRBV7-2,many,TGTGCCAGCAGCTTAGGGGGAGCACCGCAGCAGTACTTC,CASSLGGAPQQYF
TRBJ1-2,NA,13,TRBV20-1,many,TGCAGTGCTAGACCCAGGGGTCTCTATGGCTACACCTTC,CSARPRGLYGYTF
TRBJ2-1,TRBD1,14,TRBV2,NA,TGTGCCAGCAGTGGGGGACAGGGGTACGATGAGCAGTTCTTC,CASSGGQGYDEQFF
TRBJ2-1,TRBD2,16,TRBV5-1,NA,TGCGCCAGCAGCTTGTCGGGGTTAGCGGGAGTCCCTGAGCAGTTCTTC,CASSLSGLAGVPEQFF
TRBJ2-3,NA,16,TRBV5-1,many,TGCGCCAGCAGCAGCGGGACAGACCTAGTCACAGATACGCAGTATTTT,CASSSGTDLVTDTQYF
TRBJ1-1,NA,13,TRBV14,many,TGTGCCAGCAGCCAAGATAAAGGGTTTGAAGCTTTCTTT,CASSQDKGFEAFF
TRBJ2-7,NA,12,TRBV5-5,many,TGTGCCAGCAGCTACGTAGGGAGCGAGCAGTACTTC,CASSYVGSEQYF
TRBJ1-1,NA,12,TRBV7-2,many,TGTGCCAGCAGCCGACCCCCTGGTGAAGCTTTCTTT,CASSRPPGEAFF
TRBJ2-7,TRBD2,15,TRBV5-1,many,TGCGCCAGCAGCTTGGATCTGGTTGTGGGGGGGGAGCAGTACTTC,CASSLDLVVGGEQYF
TRBJ1-1,NA,14,TRBV29-1,many,TGCAGCGTTTTAGGGGGGCGGAAGAACACTGAAGCTTTCTTT,CSVLGGRKNTEAFF
TRBJ1-2,TRBD1,17,TRBV2,many,TGTGCCAGCAGTGACCCGCGGGCCTGGACAGGGGAGGAGGGCTACACCTTC,CASSDPRAWTGEEGYTF
TRBJ2-3,TRBD2,18,TRBV10-3,many,TGTGCCATCAAGCCCCTTAGGTCGGGGCGGGAGGGCCCAGATACGCAGTATTTT,CAIKPLRSGREGPDTQYF
TRBJ1-1,NA,14,TRBV5-1,many,TGCGCCAGCAGCTTGTGGCAGATGAACACTGAAGCTTTCTTT,CASSLWQMNTEAFF
TRBJ2-5,NA,12,TRBV5-6,many,TGTGCCAGCAGCGGGGTTCAAGAGACCCAGTACTTC,CASSGVQETQYF
TRBJ2-4,NA,13,TRBV5-4,NA,TGTGCCAGCAGCTTGGAGGGTGCGGGCATTCAGTACTTC,CASSLEGAGIQYF
TRBJ1-4,NA,13,TRBV27,many,TGTGCCAGCAGTTTAAGGTTGAATGAAAAACTGTTTTTT,CASSLRLNEKLFF
TRBJ2-3,TRBD1,14,TRBV12-3/TRBV12-4,many,TGTGCCAGCAGCATGGACAGGGTCACAGATACGCAGTATTTT,CASSMDRVTDTQYF
TRBJ2-1,TRBD2,15,TRBV6-5,many,TGTGCCAGCAGTTACCCAGCGGGAGGGGATGGTGAGCAGTTCTTC,CASSYPAGGDGEQFF
TRBJ1-5,NA,14,TRBV28,many,TGTGCCAGCAGTTTATCCGGGGTTCTTCAGCCCCAGCATTTT,CASSLSGVLQPQHF
TRBJ2-7,NA,14,TRBV6-2/TRBV6-3,NA,TGTGCCAGCAGTTACACCCTAACAACCTACGAGCAGTACTTC,CASSYTLTTYEQYF
TRBJ2-6,NA,16,TRBV2,NA,TGTGCCAGCAGTGAAGGGGCTAGGACTGGGGCCAACGTCCTGACTTTC,CASSEGARTGANVLTF
TRBJ2-7,TRBD2,15,TRBV6-5,NA,TGTGCCAGCAGTCGGGCGGGGGGGGGTCTCTACGAGCAGTACTTC,CASSRAGGGLYEQYF
TRBJ1-5,NA,13,TRBV20-1,NA,TGCAGTGCTCACCGGGACGGCAATCAGCCCCAGCATTTT,CSAHRDGNQPQHF
TRBJ2-1,NA,14,TRBV28,many,TGTGCCAGCAGTACCCCGGCGGGCTACAATGAGCAGTTCTTC,CASSTPAGYNEQFF
TRBJ2-7,NA,13,TRBV7-9,many,TGTGCCAGCAGCTTAAGCAGGTCGTACGAGCAGTACTTC,CASSLSRSYEQYF
TRBJ2-3,NA,16,TRBV7-2,many,TGTGCCAGCAGCTTAATGGGACGTAGGGTCGCAGATACGCAGTATTTT,CASSLMGRRVADTQYF
TRBJ1-6,NA,16,TRBV12-3/TRBV12-4,many,TGTGCCAGCAGTCCCAGAGGGGAGGGCTATAATTCACCCCTCCACTTT,CASSPRGEGYNSPLHF
TRBJ1-4,TRBD1,16,TRBV7-6,many,TGTGCCAGCAGCTGGACAGGGGGCTCTGGTAATGAAAAACTGTTTTTT,CASSWTGGSGNEKLFF
TRBJ2-1,NA,14,TRBV11-3,many,TGTGCCAGCAGCGCAACAGGGAACTACAATGAGCAGTTCTTC,CASSATGNYNEQFF
TRBJ2-7,TRBD2,15,TRBV7-9,many,TGTGCCAGCAGCTTAGATGGGACTAGCGAGTTCGAGCAGTACTTC,CASSLDGTSEFEQYF
TRBJ1-2,NA,14,TRBV5-1,NA,TGCGCCAGCAGCTTTACTGGACAGCTCTATGGATGCACCTTC,CASSFTGQLYGCTF
TRBJ2-1,TRBD2,15,TRBV5-5,NA,TGTGCCAGCAGCTTCGGGACTAGCTGGGGCAATGAGCAGTTCTTC,CASSFGTSWGNEQFF
TRBJ2-1,NA,13,TRBV28,NA,TGTGCCAACAGCTTAAACTCATACAATGAGCAGATCTTC,CANSLNSYNEQIF
TRBJ2-3,NA,15,TRBV12-3/TRBV12-4,many,TGTGCCAGCAGTTTATGGGGGGCAAGCACAGATACGCAGTATTTT,CASSLWGASTDTQYF
TRBJ2-3,NA,16,TRBV5-5,many,TGTGCCAGCAGCTTGGTAGGCGGGGCTACCACAGATACGCAGTATTTT,CASSLVGGATTDTQYF
TRBJ1-6,NA,14,TRBV20-1,many,TGCAGTGCTAGACACGACAGGCAAAATTCACCCCTCCACTTT,CSARHDRQNSPLHF
TRBJ1-2,NA,14,TRBV5-1,many,TGCGCCAGCAGCCCAAACCCCAGGGGAGGTGGCTACACCTTC,CASSPNPRGGGYTF
TRBJ2-3,TRBD1,16,TRBV7-6,few,TGTGCCAGCAGCACTTACAGGGGGGCGCAGACCGATACGCAGTATTTT,CASSTYRGAQTDTQYF
TRBJ2-1,TRBD2,13,TRBV20-1,many,TGCAGTGCTGAGGCGGGAGCCTTGAATGAGCAGTTCTTC,CSAEAGALNEQFF
TRBJ2-5,TRBD1,15,TRBV12-3/TRBV12-4,many,TGTGCCAGCAGTCCCCGGACAGGCCTTCAAGAGACCCAGTACTTC,CASSPRTGLQETQYF
TRBJ2-1,NA,14,TRBV24-1,NA,TGTGCCACCAGTGAGGCGGGTCGGGCGAATGAGCATTTCTTC,CATSEAGRANEHFF
TRBJ2-1,NA,14,TRBV25-1,NA,TGTGCCAGCAGTGAAAGGGGGGCTCGGGATGAGCAGTTCTTC,CASSERGARDEQFF
TRBJ1-2,TRBD1,11,TRBV7-9,many,TGTGCCAGCAGCAAGGACAGGGGCTTCTCCTTC,CASSKDRGFSF
TRBJ1-1,NA,15,TRBV7-2,many,TGTGCCAGCAGCTCGTCCGGACGGGGGGGCACTGAAGCTTTCTTT,CASSSSGRGGTEAFF
TRBJ2-1,NA,13,TRBV12-3/TRBV12-4,many,TGTGCCAGCAGCTTCTTCGATTACAATGAGCAGTTCTTC,CASSFFDYNEQFF